These T cell receptor beta chains were read from a single sample in a study of shared clonotypes between healthy human individuals. TCRdb keeps only in-frame clones here, not all; method: immunoSEQ multiplex PCR. The table has approximately 500,000 clones, over 75% seen once. The sample consisted of PBMCs. These receptors came from a woman between 40 and 50 years old in good health. Some clones in this sample may be carry-over from other donors' samples. The CDR3 runs from the conserved cysteine through the conserved F or W. A D gene is named only where the DNA matches it firmly. Expanded clones get a size class; other rows say once, few or many, or leave the size out.

J gene | V gene | D gene | clone size | CDR3 protein | CDR3 DNA
TRBJ1-5 | TRBV25-1 | NA | NA | CASSDDANQPQHF | TGTGCCAGCAGTGACGATGCGAATCAGCCCCAGCATTTT
TRBJ1-1 | TRBV11-1 | NA | once | CASSFLGATEAFF | TGTGCCAGCAGCTTTTTGGGGGCCACTGAAGCTTTCTTT
TRBJ2-3 | TRBV27 | NA | NA | CASRTGTLDTQYF | TGTGCCAGCAGGACCGGGACTCTGGATACGCAGTATTTT
TRBJ2-7 | TRBV25-1 | NA | NA | CASVGFGYEQYF | TGTGCCAGCGTCGGCTTTGGGTACGAGCAGTACTTC
TRBJ1-1 | TRBV19 | TRBD1 | many | CASSPGQARGEAFF | TGTGCCAGTAGCCCGGGACAGGCTAGAGGAGAAGCTTTCTTT
TRBJ2-7 | TRBV4-2 | NA | NA | CASSGVGSYEQYF | TGTGCCAGCAGCGGTGTCGGTTCCTACGAGCAGTACTTC
TRBJ2-1 | TRBV5-1 | TRBD2 | once | CASSLLAGVGAYEQFF | TGCGCCAGCAGCTTACTAGCGGGAGTGGGGGCATATGAGCAGTTCTTC
TRBJ1-4 | TRBV6-1 | NA | NA | CASRLPGGTNEKLFF | TGTGCCAGCAGACTCCCCGGGGGCACTAATGAAAAACTGTTTTTT
TRBJ2-7 | TRBV29-1 | TRBD1 | NA | CSVVRDRDYEQYF | TGCAGCGTAGTCCGGGACAGGGACTACGAGCAGTACTTC
TRBJ2-5 | TRBV28 | NA | NA | CASSLRGTAQETQYF | TGTGCCAGCAGTTTACGTGGAACGGCTCAAGAGACCCAGTACTTC
TRBJ1-3 | TRBV5-1 | NA | NA | CASSLIGTTGNTIYF | TGCGCCAGCAGCTTGATCGGGACTACTGGAAACACCATATATTTT
TRBJ2-5 | TRBV5-6 | TRBD2 | NA | CASQLAGGVETQYF | TGTGCCAGCCAACTAGCGGGAGGGGTAGAGACCCAGTACTTC
TRBJ2-7 | TRBV5-1 | NA | once | CASSGRTGRDGEQYF | TGCGCCAGCAGCGGGAGGACAGGGAGGGACGGCGAGCAGTACTTC
TRBJ2-3 | TRBV4-2 | NA | NA | CASSQGELDGSTQYF | TGTGCCAGCAGCCAAGGTGAATTAGATGGTTCTACGCAGTATTTT
TRBJ1-3 | TRBV19 | TRBD1 | NA | CASIPDDRASGNTIYF | TGTGCCAGTATACCCGACGACAGGGCGTCTGGAAACACCATATATTTT
TRBJ2-7 | TRBV7-8 | TRBD2 | few | CASSFGRFSYEQYF | TGTGCCAGCAGCTTCGGGAGGTTCAGCTACGAGCAGTACTTC
TRBJ2-4 | TRBV11-2 | NA | NA | CASSLDRVGHIQYF | TGTGCCAGCAGCTTAGATCGGGTGGGACACATTCAGTACTTC
TRBJ2-1 | TRBV2 | TRBD2 | NA | CASSSPSGTHNEQFF | TGTGCCAGCAGTTCCCCCAGCGGGACCCACAATGAGCAGTTCTTC
TRBJ2-3 | TRBV30 | NA | NA | CAWSVVAEMTQYF | TGTGCCTGGAGTGTAGTAGCGGAGATGACGCAGTATTTT
TRBJ2-1 | TRBV6-5 | NA | NA | CASSYSISGGNEQFF | TGTGCCAGCAGTTACTCAATTAGCGGTGGGAATGAGCAGTTCTTC
TRBJ2-5 | TRBV6-5 | NA | NA | CASSYLGEETQYF | TGTGCCAGCAGTTATCTCGGAGAAGAGACCCAGTACTTC
TRBJ2-7 | TRBV29-1 | TRBD1 | NA | CSVSGTGTYEQYF | TGCAGCGTCTCCGGGACAGGGACCTACGAGCAGTACTTC
TRBJ1-2 | TRBV29-1 | NA | once | CSVDVMGVNYGYTF | TGCAGCGTTGACGTGATGGGGGTTAACTATGGCTACACCTTC
TRBJ2-7 | TRBV27 | NA | NA | CASSWLGGEQYF | TGTGCCAGCTCCTGGCTAGGGGGCGAGCAGTACTTC
TRBJ1-3 | TRBV10-3 | NA | NA | CAISETGYGNTIYF | TGTGCCATCAGTGAGACAGGGTACGGAAACACCATATATTTT
TRBJ1-3 | TRBV9 | NA | NA | CASSVDSSGNTIYF | TGTGCCAGCAGCGTAGATAGCTCTGGAAACACCATATATTTT
TRBJ1-4 | TRBV28 | NA | NA | CASSGWEKLFF | TGTGCCAGCAGTGGCTGGGAAAAACTGTTTTTT
TRBJ2-5 | TRBV5-4 | TRBD2 | NA | CASSQTSPQETQYF | TGTGCCAGCAGCCAGACTAGCCCCCAAGAGACCCAGTACTTC
TRBJ2-7 | TRBV7-8 | NA | NA | CASSLEGLEQYF | TGTGCCAGCAGCTTAGAGGGGCTCGAGCAGTACTTC
TRBJ1-4 | TRBV9 | NA | NA | CASSAEPRPEKLFF | TGTGCCAGCAGCGCCGAACCACGTCCTGAAAAACTGTTTTTT
TRBJ1-2 | TRBV7-9 | NA | NA | CASSPAGDGWGDGYTF | TGTGCCAGCAGCCCCGCCGGGGACGGATGGGGAGATGGCTACACCTTC
TRBJ2-5 | TRBV7-6 | NA | NA | CASSLGQVQETQYF | TGTGCCAGCAGCTTAGGGCAGGTTCAAGAGACCCAGTACTTC
TRBJ2-1 | TRBV7-3 | TRBD2 | NA | CASSWTSGNNEQFF | TGTGCCAGCAGCTGGACTAGCGGAAACAATGAGCAGTTCTTC
TRBJ2-5 | TRBV5-4 | NA | NA | CASSGSPLRGTQYF | TGTGCCAGCAGCGGTAGCCCACTCCGCGGGACCCAGTACTTC
TRBJ2-5 | TRBV28 | NA | NA | CASRPYSRETQYF | TGTGCCAGCAGACCCTATAGCAGGGAGACCCAGTACTTC
TRBJ2-5 | TRBV28 | NA | NA | CASIGQKETQYF | TGTGCCAGCATTGGACAGAAAGAGACCCAGTACTTC
TRBJ2-7 | TRBV2 | NA | NA | CASSGGGTRGYEQYF | TGTGCCAGCAGTGGGGGCGGGACCCGGGGCTACGAGCAGTACTTC
TRBJ2-2 | TRBV11-1 | TRBD1 | NA | CASSPDRVVTGELFF | TGTGCCAGCAGCCCCGACAGGGTGGTCACCGGGGAGCTGTTTTTT
TRBJ1-1 | TRBV27 | NA | NA | CARRENTEAFF | TGTGCCAGAAGAGAGAACACTGAAGCTTTCTTT
TRBJ2-2 | TRBV11-2 | TRBD2 | NA | CASSWSPAGGNTGELFF | TGTGCCAGCAGCTGGTCCCCGGCGGGAGGAAACACCGGGGAGCTGTTTTTT
TRBJ1-5 | TRBV5-8 | NA | NA | CASSLVGGRGKLMVHF | TGTGCCAGCAGCTTGGTTGGTGGCAGGGGAAAACTGATGGTGCATTTT
TRBJ2-6 | TRBV30 | NA | NA | CAWSAKAGSRTFSGANVLTF | TGTGCCTGGAGTGCTAAGGCAGGGAGCAGGACATTCTCTGGGGCCAACGTCCTGACTTTC
TRBJ2-7 | TRBV30 | NA | NA | CAWTRNGGGEYEQYF | TGTGCCTGGACCAGAAACGGGGGAGGAGAATACGAGCAGTACTTC
TRBJ2-3 | TRBV30 | NA | NA | CAWSRTGKWDTQYF | TGTGCCTGGAGTCGAACAGGGAAGTGGGATACGCAGTATTTT